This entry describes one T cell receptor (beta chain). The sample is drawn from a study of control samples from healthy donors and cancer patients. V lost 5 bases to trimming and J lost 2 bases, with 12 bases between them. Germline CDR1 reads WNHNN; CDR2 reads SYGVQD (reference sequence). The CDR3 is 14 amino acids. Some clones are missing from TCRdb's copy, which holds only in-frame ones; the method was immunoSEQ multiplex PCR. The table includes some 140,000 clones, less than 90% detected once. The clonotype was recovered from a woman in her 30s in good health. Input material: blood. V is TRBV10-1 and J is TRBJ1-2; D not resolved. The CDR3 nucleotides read TGCGCCAGCAGTCCGGCGCAGGCCAACTATGGCTACACCTTC. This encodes CASSPAQANYGYTF.